The 32 T cell receptor beta chains in this list originate from one sample, sequenced in a study of CD8+ T cells in alopecia areata. As the sequencing template, cDNA was produced by extracting RNA and reverse transcribing it. Sequenced by immunoSEQ multiplex PCR; TCRdb stores in-frame clones only, minus some. Altogether 120,000 to 150,000 clones are present, approximately 60% being singletons, with the ten largest covering roughly a third. Sequenced sample: CD8+ T cells sorted from blood. The receptors were sampled from a human donor in good health.

The chain joins TRBV11-2 to TRBJ2-7; TRBD2 matches 10 bases. The length of the CDR3 is 15 residues. Germline values: CDR1 SGHAT, CDR2 FQNNGV. V was pared by 6 bases and J by 4 bases, with 9 bases of the junction left unmatched. The CDR3, as DNA: TGTGCCAGCAGTTCTCGGACTAGCGGACTGTACGAGCAGTACTTC. Translation: CASSSRTSGLYEQYF.

This clone was recorded once. The rearrangement links TRBV7-9 to TRBJ2-2; possible D gene TRBD2, 6 bases. V was trimmed by 5 bases and J by 10 bases, leaving 14 bases between them. The CDR3 consists of 13 residues. Germline CDR1 and CDR2: SEHNR and FQNEAQ (reference sequence). The DNA for the CDR3 is TGTGCCAGCAGCCCGCGGGGCGGTCAGGAGCTGTTTTTT. Its translation is CASSPRGGQELFF.

A few counts support this clone. The chain carries TRBV2 and TRBJ1-5; the match to TRBD1 covers 7 bases. The CDR3 extends over 15 amino acids. V was pared by 6 bases and J by 4 bases, with 9 bases of the junction left unmatched. The germline CDR1 and CDR2 sequences are SNHLY and FYNNEI. CDR3 residues: CASSSGQTSNQPQHF. In nucleotides, the CDR3 is TGTGCCAGCAGCTCGGGACAGACTTCAAATCAGCCCCAGCATTTT.

This sequence joins TRBV5-1 and TRBJ2-7; TRBD2 agrees at 7 bases. The trim removed 0 bases at V and 6 bases at J, leaving 6 bases unmatched. Per germline, CDR1 SGHRS and CDR2 YFSETQ. The CDR3 is 14 residues long. The CDR3 region is CASSLEAGTGEQYF. CDR3 sequence (DNA): TGCGCCAGCAGCTTGGAAGCGGGGACCGGCGAGCAGTACTTC. Combining the CDR3 with reference TRBV5-1 and TRBJ2-7 gives the whole variable domain KAGVTQTPRYLIKTRGQQVTLSCSPISGHRSVSWYQQTPGQGLQFLFEYFSETQRNKGNFPGRFSGRQFSNSRSEMNVSTLELGDSALYLCASSLEAGTGEQYFGPGTRLTVT.

V gene TRBV30 combines with J gene TRBJ2-2; D is unclear. The CDR3 totals 14 residues. V was shortened by 4 bases and J by 2 bases, with 11 bases between the two germline ends. CDR1 and CDR2 from the germline V gene are GTSNPN and SVGIG (reference sequence). The CDR3 reads CAWKVTYNTGELFF. The CDR3 bases are TGTGCCTGGAAGGTTACATACAACACCGGGGAGCTGTTTTTT. Complete variable domain (other parts from reference TRBV30 and TRBJ2-2): SQTIHQWPATLVQPVGSPLSLECTVEGTSNPNLYWYRQAAGRGLQLLFYSVGIGQISSEVPQNLSASRPQDRQFILSSKKLLLSDSGFYLCAWKVTYNTGELFFGEGSRLTVL.

The CDR3 region has the DNA TGTGCCAGCAGCTTGATAGGGGCTGAGCAGTTCTTC. This sequence encodes CASSLIGAEQFF. V is TRBV5-4 and J is TRBJ2-1, with D possibly being TRBD1 (5 bases). V lost 1 base, J lost 9 bases, and 8 bases lay in between. The CDR3 sequence is 12 residues long. Germline V gene lookup returns CDR1 SGHNT and CDR2 YYREEE (reference sequence).

V is TRBV15 and J is TRBJ1-5; unclear D gene. The CDR3 is 12 residues long. V shed 5 bases and J shed 5 bases, with 7 bases lying between them. CDR1 LNHNV and CDR2 YYDKDF come from the germline V gene (reference sequence). CDR3 coding DNA: TGTGCCACCAGCTCCGGAGATCAGCCCCAGCATTTT. It encodes CATSSGDQPQHF.

The rearrangement links TRBV20-1 to TRBJ2-7; D remains unclear. The CDR3 extends over 10 amino acids. Trimming left V 6 bases short and J 6 bases short, with 9 bases between. Germline V gene data show CDR1 as DFQATT and CDR2 as SNEGSKA (reference sequence). The CDR3 DNA follows: TGCAGTGCAGTATGGGGCGAGCAGTACTTC. Protein product: CSAVWGEQYF.

This clone was picked up a small number of times. The rearrangement uses TRBV27 and TRBJ2-7; 9 bases map to TRBD1. Germline assignment: CDR1 MNHEY and CDR2 SMNVEV (reference sequence). The CDR3 runs to 14 residues. The trim removed 8 bases at V and 1 base at J, leaving 6 bases unmatched. In DNA, the CDR3 is TGTGCCAGCCGCACAGGGGGCTTATCCTACGAGCAGTACTTC. Its protein is CASRTGGLSYEQYF.

A few counts support this clone. V gene TRBV29-1 combines with J gene TRBJ2-4; tentatively, D is TRBD1 or TRBD2 (5 bases each). V lost 7 bases and J lost 3, with 16 bases in between. The length of the CDR3 is 14 residues. CDR1 and CDR2 from the germline V gene are SQVTM and ANQGSEA. The CDR3 nucleotides are TGCAGCGGGCGCGACGGGACGGGCAAAAACATTCAGTACTTC. Its protein is CSGRDGTGKNIQYF.

This clone has only a few counts. CDR3 protein: CSADGMSTYNEQFF. As DNA, the CDR3 is TGCAGCGCAGATGGGATGAGCACCTACAATGAGCAGTTCTTC. The chain joins TRBV29-1 to TRBJ2-1; D gene ambiguous. The germline CDR1 and CDR2 sequences are SQVTM and ANQGSEA. V gave up 7 bases and J gave up 2 bases, with 15 bases separating them. The CDR3 has 14 amino acids.

This clone occurred a few times. This chain links TRBV15 with TRBJ2-5; 11 positions agree with TRBD1. V shed 5 bases, J shed 5 bases, and the junction held 7 bases outside the gene matches. This CDR3 region has 15 residues. CDR1 is LNHNV, CDR2 YYDKDF, per germline (reference sequence). The CDR3 region is CATSLGQGARETQYF. CDR3 DNA sequence: TGTGCCACCAGCCTCGGACAGGGGGCACGGGAGACCCAGTACTTC. Full variable domain (rest looked up from reference TRBV15 and TRBJ2-5): DAMVIQNPRYQVTQFGKPVTLSCSQTLNHNVMYWYQQKSSQAPKLLFHYYDKDFNNEADTPDNFQSRRPNTSFCFLDIRSPGLGDTAMYLCATSLGQGARETQYFGPGTRLLVL.

This rearrangement joins TRBV29-1 to TRBJ1-2; D is possibly TRBD1 (5 bases). V was pared by 4 bases and J by 5 bases, with 17 bases between. The germline CDR1 and CDR2 sequences are SQVTM and ANQGSEA. CDR3 length: 14 amino acids. The DNA for the CDR3 is TGCAGCGTTGGAGTTGGTTCAGGGCTTTATGGCTACACCTTC. It specifies CSVGVGSGLYGYTF. The whole variable domain, remainder taken from reference TRBV29-1 and TRBJ1-2, is SAVISQKPSRDICQRGTSLTIQCQVDSQVTMMFWYRQQPGQSLTLIATANQGSEATYESGFVIDKFPISRPNLTFSTLTVSNMSPEDSSIYLCSVGVGSGLYGYTFGSGTRLTVV.

Only one count was recorded for this clone. This chain connects TRBV27 to TRBJ2-3; the D call may be TRBD1 or TRBD2 (5 bases each). Trimming removed 3 bases at V and 2 bases at J, with 12 bases between. The CDR3 is made up of 15 amino acids. The germline V gene has CDR1 MNHEY and CDR2 SMNVEV (reference sequence). The CDR3 region is CASSFGAAVTDTQYF. The DNA of the CDR3 is TGTGCCAGCAGTTTTGGGGCAGCGGTCACAGATACGCAGTATTTT.

The chain employs TRBV25-1 and TRBJ1-1; D gene unclear. The CDR3 runs 14 residues. Looked up from germline, CDR1 is MGHDK and CDR2 is SYGVNS. Trimming left V 6 bases short and J 0 bases short, with 11 bases between. DNA for the CDR3: TGTGCCAGCAGCAGGAGCGCTATGAACACTGAAGCTTTCTTT. It codes for CASSRSAMNTEAFF.

J is TRBJ1-2 and V is TRBV5-6; 9 bases agree with TRBD1. CDR3 length: 15 amino acids. From germline, CDR1 is SGHDT and CDR2 YYEEEE. V was clipped by 0 bases and J by 1 base; unmatched bases: 1. The CDR3 reads CASSLAGQGNYGYTF. CDR3 DNA sequence: TGTGCCAGCAGCTTGGCGGGACAGGGTAACTATGGCTACACCTTC.

In its sample, this clone was seen once. V gene TRBV27 combines with J gene TRBJ2-7; 7 bases fit TRBD2. The CDR3 length is 14 residues. V dropped 5 bases and J dropped 4; count of bases not matched to a gene: 8. Germline lookup yields CDR1 MNHEY and CDR2 SMNVEV (reference sequence). The CDR3 sequence: CASSPSGEPYEQYF. In DNA form, the CDR3 reads TGTGCCAGCAGTCCAAGCGGGGAGCCTTACGAGCAGTACTTC.

This clone showed up just a few times. V usage is TRBV29-1 and J usage is TRBJ1-5; 7 nucleotides align to TRBD1. The V gene's germline CDR1 is SQVTM and CDR2 ANQGSEA. This CDR3 is 14 amino acids long. Trimming removed 6 bases from V and 0 bases from J; junction bases left unmatched: 5. Here the CDR3 reads CSVADRDSNQPQHF. DNA for the CDR3: TGCAGCGTCGCAGACAGGGATAGCAATCAGCCCCAGCATTTT. Filled out from reference TRBV29-1 and TRBJ1-5, the complete variable domain reads SAVISQKPSRDICQRGTSLTIQCQVDSQVTMMFWYRQQPGQSLTLIATANQGSEATYESGFVIDKFPISRPNLTFSTLTVSNMSPEDSSIYLCSVADRDSNQPQHFGDGTRLSIL.

The gene calls are TRBV11-2 and TRBJ2-3, with D possibly TRBD1 on 6 matching bases. CDR1 is SGHAT and CDR2 is FQNNGV in the germline V gene. V gave up 3 bases and J gave up 2 bases, with 18 bases separating them. CDR3 length: 17 amino acids. This chain's CDR3 is CASSFDIPGTYTDTQYF. CDR3 sequence (DNA): TGTGCCAGCAGCTTTGACATTCCAGGGACATACACAGATACGCAGTATTTT. The variable domain in full, with the rest retrieved from reference TRBV11-2 and TRBJ2-3, is EAGVAQSPRYKIIEKRQSVAFWCNPISGHATLYWYQQILGQGPKLLIQFQNNGVVDDSQLPKDRFSAERLKGVDSTLKIQPAKLEDSAVYLCASSFDIPGTYTDTQYFGPGTRLTVL.

CDR3 in DNA: TGTGCCAGCAGCTCCGGGGCGGGATATAGCAATCAGCCCCAGCATTTT. Amino acid sequence: CASSSGAGYSNQPQHF. The rearrangement links TRBV7-6 to TRBJ1-5; a weak D match, TRBD1 (5 bases). CDR1 and CDR2 (germline): SGHVS, FNYEAQ. The V end was cut by 4 bases, the J end by 0 bases, with 13 bases between. The CDR3 sequence is 16 residues long.

The V and J genes are TRBV29-1 and TRBJ2-1, with TRBD2 matching over 10 bases. Germline V lookup: CDR1 SQVTM, CDR2 ANQGSEA. The junction had 14 bases not matched to a gene; V was cut back by 7 bases and J by 2 bases. CDR3 size: 17 residues. CDR3 in amino acids: CSGHGKGGTSAYNEQFF. For the CDR3, the DNA is TGCAGCGGCCATGGTAAGGGTGGGACTAGCGCCTACAATGAGCAGTTCTTC.

This rearrangement joins TRBV19 to TRBJ2-7; tentatively, D is TRBD1 (5 bases). Germline V CDR1 and CDR2: LNHDA, SQIVND (reference sequence). The V and J ends lost 1 base and 3 bases respectively, with 10 bases between them. The CDR3 has 14 amino acids. CDR3 in amino acids: CASSIGGAVYEQYF. The CDR3 DNA follows: TGTGCCAGTAGTATAGGTGGGGCGGTCTACGAGCAGTACTTC. The variable domain in full, with the rest retrieved from reference TRBV19 and TRBJ2-7, is DGGITQSPKYLFRKEGQNVTLSCEQNLNHDAMYWYRQDPGQGLRLIYYSQIVNDFQKGDIAEGYSVSREKKESFPLTVTSAQKNPTAFYLCASSIGGAVYEQYFGPGTRLTVT.

The chain combines TRBV9 with TRBJ2-7; TRBD2 aligns across 9 bases. CDR1 and CDR2 (germline): SGDLS, YYNGEE. With V trimmed by 2 bases and J by 2 bases, 8 bases remained unmatched. The CDR3 has 16 residues. DNA of the CDR3: TGTGCCAGCAGCGTCTCCAATCTAGCGGGGACCTACGAGCAGTACTTC. Translation gives CASSVSNLAGTYEQYF. Drawing the rest from reference TRBV9 and TRBJ2-7, the complete variable domain is DSGVTQTPKHLITATGQRVTLRCSPRSGDLSVYWYQQSLDQGLQFLIQYYNGEERAKGNILERFSAQQFPDLHSELNLSSLELGDSALYFCASSVSNLAGTYEQYFGPGTRLTVT.

V and J are TRBV13 and TRBJ1-2; D is uncertain. CDR3 size: 12 residues. The germline V gene has CDR1 PRHDT and CDR2 FYEKMQ (reference sequence). V shed 6 bases and J shed 7 bases, with 12 bases lying between them. In DNA form, the CDR3 reads TGTGCCAGCAGATCCCGGTGGGGTGGCTACACCTTC. As protein: CASRSRWGGYTF.

This clone has just one count. This chain joins TRBV4-1 and TRBJ2-7; 8 bases fit TRBD1. This CDR3 region has 15 residues. Per germline, CDR1 MGHRA and CDR2 YSYEKL. The V and J ends lost 3 bases and 3 bases, in that order; junction bases with no gene match: 7. The CDR3 protein is CASSQISDRVYEQYF. In DNA, the CDR3 is TGCGCCAGCAGCCAGATCTCGGACAGGGTCTACGAGCAGTACTTC.

This chain connects TRBV6-5 to TRBJ2-2; D may be TRBD2 (5 bases). This CDR3 contains 14 residues. V lost 6 bases to trimming and J lost 0 bases, with 8 bases between them. CDR1 is MNHEY and CDR2 is SVGAGI in the germline V gene. DNA of the CDR3: TGTGCCAGCAGCACCGGGACGAACACCGGGGAGCTGTTTTTT. The encoded protein is CASSTGTNTGELFF.

V is TRBV4-1 and J is TRBJ2-3; 13 bases fit TRBD2. V shed 4 bases and J 3 bases; nucleotides not matched to a gene: 1. The germline V gene encodes CDR1 MGHRA and CDR2 YSYEKL. The CDR3 runs to 15 residues. The CDR3 sequence: CASSLTSGRTDTQYF. DNA of the CDR3: TGCGCCAGCAGCCTGACTAGCGGGAGGACAGATACGCAGTATTTT.

The V and J genes are TRBV27 and TRBJ2-3; D gene unclear. The CDR3 covers 14 residues. Germline lookup yields CDR1 MNHEY and CDR2 SMNVEV (reference sequence). Trimming stripped 5 bases from V and 2 bases from J, with 11 bases between. CDR3 coding DNA: TGTGCCAGCAGTACCCTGGGTCCCACAGATACGCAGTATTTT. Residues: CASSTLGPTDTQYF.

V is TRBV29-1 and J is TRBJ2-3; the D is unclear. The germline V and J ends were trimmed by 3 bases and 1 base, with 8 bases remaining between them. The CDR3 is 13 residues long. Germline lookup yields CDR1 SQVTM and CDR2 ANQGSEA. The CDR3: CSVEEEGTDTQYF. DNA of the CDR3: TGCAGCGTTGAGGAAGAGGGCACAGATACGCAGTATTTT.

The count of this clone is one. V is TRBV4-1 and J is TRBJ2-7; 7 bases align to TRBD1. CDR1 and CDR2 (germline): MGHRA, YSYEKL. This CDR3 contains 15 residues. The J segment lost 5 bases and the V segment lost 1 base, leaving 8 bases of the junction unmatched. CDR3 DNA: TGCGCCAGCAGCCAAGTGGGCAGGGGGTCCCACGAGCAGTACTTC. Amino acids: CASSQVGRGSHEQYF.

The rearrangement joins TRBV27 to TRBJ1-2, with 8 bases fitting TRBD1. CDR1 MNHEY and CDR2 SMNVEV come from the germline V gene (reference sequence). CDR3 length equals 15 residues. V was pared by 2 bases and J by 6 bases, with 8 bases of the junction left unmatched. The chain's CDR3 is CASSLQGAGLDGYTF. The CDR3 nucleotides are TGTGCCAGCAGTTTACAGGGGGCTGGTCTCGATGGCTACACCTTC.

This clone has just a few counts. This chain links TRBV20-1 with TRBJ2-5; 7 positions agree with TRBD1. V lost 8 bases, J lost 5 bases, and 2 bases stayed unmatched. CDR3 length: 10 residues. Germline V lookup: CDR1 DFQATT, CDR2 SNEGSKA (reference sequence). The CDR3, as DNA: TGCAGTACGACAGGGGAGACCCAGTACTTC. It specifies CSTTGETQYF.